The present TCR beta chain was sequenced within a study of blood T cells in healthy people across ages. Study-wide findings and caveats: A strong correlation was found between TCR beta diversity and the percentage of naive T cells. In older individuals, TCR beta diversity per million T cells was lower, falling roughly linearly with age.

Alongside a J-beta primer mix, a sample-barcoded 5' primer served in a second PCR lasting roughly 7 to 12 cycles. TCRdb ran MiXCR on the 5' RACE reads and lists one entry per CDR3 protein. The repertoire consists of around 2 million distinct CDR3 sequences, with more than 35% occurring once and the leading ten covering about 21%. Russia was home to the donors, healthy Caucasian individuals aged roughly 6 to 90. Turning to this clonotype: Its antigen remains unidentified. The junction and the germline gene differ at one end; a read error may be behind it.

The V gene's germline CDR1 is DFQATT and CDR2 SNEGSKA (reference sequence). This CDR3 spans 12 amino acids. This receptor was obtained from a human donor in good health. The sample was blood. V usage is TRBV20-1 and J usage is TRBJ2-3; the D is unclear. DNA of the CDR3: TGCAGTGCTCCCGACATGATTGATACGCGGTATTTT. It specifies CSAPDMIDTRYF.